The 19 T cell receptor beta chains in this list originate from one sample, sequenced in a study of tumor and adjacent non-tumor tissue in lung cancer. The library came from three nested PCR rounds adapted from ARM-PCR protocols. A single record per CDR3 protein comes from TCRdb applying MiXCR to the multiplex PCR reads. The sample yields 98,000 or so distinct CDR3 sequences, 80% seen once. This sample's RNA came from whole unsorted tissue. This non-tumor lung sample came from over 3 cm beyond the tumor edge. The sample consisted of distant non-tumor lung tissue. Every receptor here comes from a man aged 60 to 69 with small cell lung cancer.

With respect to this clonotype: One end of the junction varies from germline; a read error may be responsible. The CDR3 here is CASSFVPAGDSYKEQFF. CDR3 sequence (DNA): TGCGCCAGCAGCTTTGTCCCAGCGGGAGACAGCTACAAAGAGCAGTTCTTC. The chain employs TRBV5-1 and TRBJ2-1; the match to TRBD2 covers 8 bases. The CDR3 loop spans 17 amino acids. Germline V gene lookup returns CDR1 SGHRS and CDR2 YFSETQ.

Comments on this clonotype: A clone one base away is much larger, so this may be a read error. This chain uses TRBV28 with TRBJ2-7; D possibly corresponds to TRBD2 (6 bases). Trimming took off 3 bases at V and 1 base at J, with 10 bases between the two ends. The CDR3 is 14 residues long. Germline loops: CDR1 MDHEN, CDR2 SYDVKM. The CDR3 here is CASSLRGRSYEQYF. The CDR3 DNA follows: TGTGCCAGCAGTTTGCGGGGACGTTCCTACGAGCAGTACTTC.

Regarding this clonotype: The junction differs from germline at one of its ends, possibly a read error. The gene calls are TRBV7-9 and TRBJ2-7; perhaps TRBD2 as D (5 bases). CDR3 size: 13 residues. Germline CDR1 SEHNR, CDR2 FQNEAQ (reference sequence). The CDR3 protein is CASSQREHYEQSF. DNA of the CDR3: TGTGCCAGCAGCCAACGGGAACACTACGAGCAGTCCTTC.

This chain links TRBV6-6 with TRBJ1-1; no reliable D call. Germline-derived CDR1 and CDR2 are MNHNY and SVGAGI (reference sequence). V was clipped by 7 bases and J by 1 base, with 10 bases between them. The CDR3 covers 13 residues. As DNA, the CDR3 is TGTGCCAGCACCGTTTCCGAGAACACTGAAGCTTTCTTT. Translating gives CASTVSENTEAFF.

As for this clonotype: Germline is not matched at one junction end, which may reflect a read error. CDR3 amino acids: CTSVPSNTEAFF. The CDR3 bases are TGTACCAGCGTGCCATCGAACACTGAAGCTTTCTTT. The chain links TRBV6-1 to TRBJ1-1; D not resolved. This CDR3 comprises 12 residues. CDR1 MNHNS and CDR2 SASEGT come from the germline V gene.

Notes on this clonotype: At one end the junction does not follow the germline gene, possibly because of a read error. The chain carries TRBV6-5 and TRBJ1-2; D is uncertain. The CDR3 totals 15 residues. Germline assignment: CDR1 MNHEY and CDR2 SVGAGI. The CDR3 nucleotides read TGTGCCACCAGTTACAATGGCGGCAAGGCCTATGGCTACATCTTC. Amino acid sequence: CATSYNGGKAYGYIF.

With respect to this clonotype: A read error is possible here, since a much larger clone lies one base away. J is TRBJ2-7 and V is TRBV28; 12 nucleotides line up with TRBD2. The CDR3 has 15 amino acids. Germline CDR1 is MDHEN and CDR2 is SYDVKM. The CDR3 coding sequence is TGTGCCAGCAGTTTATCGGGTCTAGCGGGAGGGCAGACAGACTTC. Translation: CASSLSGLAGGQTDF.

On this clonotype itself: One end of the junction does not line up with germline, which may come from a read error. The V gene is TRBV11-3, the J gene TRBJ2-1, with TRBD2 matching 9 bases. This CDR3 is built from 15 residues. Per the germline V gene, CDR1 is SGHNT and CDR2 is YENEEA. CDR3 bases: TGTGCCAGCAGCCCTAGCGGGGTAACCTACAATGAGCAGCTTTTC. It specifies CASSPSGVTYNEQLF.

In regard to this clonotype: One end of the junction is discordant with germline, which a read error may explain. This sequence joins TRBV11-2 and TRBJ2-1; 9 nucleotides align to TRBD1. Looked up from germline, CDR1 is SGHAT and CDR2 is FQNNGV. The CDR3 totals 16 residues. The CDR3 sequence is CASSTLDRGPVDEQLF. The CDR3 nucleotides read TGCGCCAGCAGCACGTTGGACAGGGGCCCCGTGGATGAGCAGTTGTTC.

The V call is TRBV6-2 or TRBV6-3, the J call TRBJ2-1; D gene unclear. V lost 7 bases, J lost 7 bases, and 20 bases lay in between. From germline, CDR1 is MNHEY and CDR2 SVGEGT. The CDR3 extends over 15 amino acids. The CDR3 loop is CASTNRRGVKNEQFF. DNA of the CDR3: TGTGCCAGCACCAACCGTAGAGGAGTCAAAAATGAGCAGTTCTTC.

Note on this clonotype: Given a much more abundant clone one base away, this may be a read error. The chain is built from TRBV7-9 and TRBJ2-1; 8 bases line up with TRBD2. Per the germline V gene, CDR1 is SEHNR and CDR2 is FQNEAQ (reference sequence). The CDR3 has 16 amino acids. The CDR3 nucleotides are TGTGCCAGCAGCCCCGTGGGAGCGGGAGTGGGGAATGAGCATTTCTTC. Translation: CASSPVGAGVGNEHFF.

V gene TRBV20-1 combines with J gene TRBJ2-7; D is unresolved. The CDR3 is 15 amino acids. V was cut by 0 bases and J by 11 bases, with 23 bases left in between. Germline assignment: CDR1 DFQATT and CDR2 SNEGSKA (reference sequence). This chain's CDR3 is CSAREQDAYSYEKYF. CDR3 in DNA: TGCAGTGCTAGAGAGCAAGACGCATACTCCTATGAGAAGTACTTC.

On this clonotype itself: This may arise from a read error, as a much more abundant clone is one base away. The chain joins TRBV2 to TRBJ2-1, with D tentatively TRBD2 (5 bases). Germline V gene sequence: CDR1 SNHLY, CDR2 FYNNEI. V lost 9 bases and J lost 0, with 15 bases in between. The CDR3 consists of 15 residues. CDR3 amino acids: CASSIRGSSYNEQFF. CDR3 nucleotides: TGTGCCAGTTCGATTAGAGGGAGCTCCTACAATGAGCAGTTCTTC.

CDR3 nucleotide sequence: TGTGCCAGTAGTTTAGGTGGGCTTGGTTCAGATACGCAGTATTTT. This translates into CASSLGGLGSDTQYF. The chain is built from TRBV11-2 and TRBJ2-3; D remains unclear. Germline V CDR1 and CDR2: SGHAT, FQNNGV. The CDR3 has 15 residues. Deletions cut 9 bases from V and 4 bases from J, with 20 bases between. The whole variable domain, filled in from reference TRBV11-2 and TRBJ2-3, reads EAGVAQSPRYKIIEKRQSVAFWCNPISGHATLYWYQQILGQGPKLLIQFQNNGVVDDSQLPKDRFSAERLKGVDSTLKIQPAKLEDSAVYLCASSLGGLGSDTQYFGPGTRLTVL.

About this clonotype itself: Compared with germline, one end of the junction differs, possibly owing to a read error. The chain uses TRBV20-1 and TRBJ2-5; 9 bases are shared with TRBD2. Germline CDR1 is DFQATT and CDR2 is SNEGSKA (reference sequence). The CDR3 runs 15 residues. Here the CDR3 reads CNARLTSGGGETQYF. The CDR3 nucleotides are TGCAATGCTAGGCTGACTAGCGGAGGGGGAGAGACTCAGTACTTC.

On this clonotype itself: No conserved phenylalanine or tryptophan is present at the end of the CDR3, so a read error is the likely explanation. Because the CDR3's place on the DNA is in doubt, the DNA is left out and the CDR3 is given as listed by TCRdb. V is TRBV6-5 and J is TRBJ2-1. Looked up from germline, CDR1 is MNHEY and CDR2 is SVGAGI. Ends included, the CDR3 has 11 residues. CDR3 protein: CASRNRHEQLL.

Comment on this clonotype: The conserved phenylalanine or tryptophan is not found at the CDR3 terminus, so this likely reflects a read error. The chain recombines TRBV11-1 with TRBJ2-1; 11 positions agree with TRBD2. In germline, CDR1 is SGHAT, CDR2 FQDESV (reference sequence). CDR3 length equals 18 residues. This chain's CDR3 is CASSSESRTSGSGNEQFY. CDR3 DNA: TGTGCTAGCAGCTCAGAATCGAGAACTAGCGGGAGTGGTAATGAGCAGTTCTAC.

Regarding this clonotype: A much larger clone is a single base away; this may be a read error. The genes are TRBV6-5 and TRBJ2-3; no clear D gene. V lost 6 bases, J lost 0 bases, and 7 bases lay in between. The CDR3 runs 13 residues. Germline CDR1 reads MNHEY; CDR2 reads SVGAGI. CDR3 in amino acids: CASRLVSTDTQYF. CDR3 DNA: TGTGCCAGCAGGCTCGTTAGCACAGATACGCAGTATTTT.

Of note for this clonotype: The junction does not match germline at one end; this may be a read error. The chain combines TRBV11-2 with TRBJ2-2; D is perhaps TRBD2 (6 bases). Germline V CDR1 and CDR2: SGHAT, FQNNGV. The CDR3 sequence is 13 residues long. The chain's CDR3 is CAISLVGTGGLFF. CDR3 DNA sequence: TGTGCCATCAGCTTAGTGGGCACCGGGGGGCTGTTTTTT.